Listed here are 9 T cell receptor beta chains from one sample, sequenced in a study of response to subunit inactivated influenza vaccine (dated by TCRdb to between 2017 and 2018). Libraries were constructed by RT-PCR. Sequencing instrument: Illumina HiSeq 2500. TCRdb trimmed public reads at Q25 via fastp, called clones via MiXCR and kept in-frame beta chains. Entries that share a CDR3 protein sequence are merged under the most common genes and DNA. Across this sample there are around 480,000 distinct CDR3 sequences, with roughly 9.8% seen only once. The ten largest clones represent over 9.5% of the sample. The time point label, read with the paper, signifies: more than 35 days after influenza vaccine administration. Sequencing was performed on PBMCs from blood, taken roughly 48 days after vaccination. These receptors all come from a man between 45 and 60 years old who received an inactivated influenza vaccine. Donor details come from another sample of the same person, matched by shared clones.

This clonotype was seen more than once but under ten times. The chain carries TRBV28 and TRBJ2-1; D is perhaps TRBD2 (6 bases). Germline CDR1 reads MDHEN; CDR2 reads SYDVKM. V was trimmed by 6 bases and J by 6 bases, leaving 18 bases between them. This CDR3 is 15 amino acids long. The CDR3 DNA sequence: TGTGCCAGCAGACGTAGCGGCGCCAAGGGCAATGAGCAGTTCTTC. Its translation: CASRRSGAKGNEQFF.

This chain links TRBV11-2 with TRBJ2-3; 11 bases align to TRBD2. Looked up from germline, CDR1 is SGHAT and CDR2 is FQNNGV. The CDR3 has 20 amino acids. After removal of 5 bases from V and 2 bases from J, the junction contained 18 bases not matched to a gene. The CDR3 DNA follows: TGTGCCAGCAGCCCGCAATCCGTGGCTAGCGGGGGGCCCCCCACAGATACGCAGTATTTT. Translating gives CASSPQSVASGGPPTDTQYF. The whole variable domain, filled in from reference TRBV11-2 and TRBJ2-3, reads EAGVAQSPRYKIIEKRQSVAFWCNPISGHATLYWYQQILGQGPKLLIQFQNNGVVDDSQLPKDRFSAERLKGVDSTLKIQPAKLEDSAVYLCASSPQSVASGGPPTDTQYFGPGTRLTVL.

This clonotype turned up a few times. V usage is TRBV12-3 or TRBV12-4 and J usage is TRBJ2-3; D remains unclear. The CDR3 covers 13 residues. V lost 5 bases and J 7 bases, leaving 13 bases between the germline ends. CDR3 amino acids: CASSTDLFNTQYF. CDR3 sequence (DNA): TGTGCCAGCAGTACCGATCTTTTTAATACGCAGTATTTT.

This clonotype was observed a few times. This chain links TRBV2 with TRBJ2-1, with a tentative D call TRBD2 (6 bases). CDR1 is SNHLY and CDR2 is FYNNEI in the germline V gene. The CDR3 covers 14 residues. V lost 7 bases and J lost 9, with 19 bases in between. In DNA form, the CDR3 reads TGTGCCAGCAATACGGCACGATCGCGGGGTGAGCAGTTCTTC. Its translation is CASNTARSRGEQFF.

Ten or more counts support this clonotype. The J gene is TRBJ2-1, the V gene TRBV20-1, with a weak D call TRBD2 (6 bases). The germline CDR1 and CDR2 sequences are DFQATT and SNEGSKA (reference sequence). The CDR3 is 14 amino acids. The V end was cut by 3 bases, the J end by 6 bases, with 15 bases between. The CDR3 spells CSASSGSPGNEQFF. The CDR3 bases are TGCAGTGCTAGTTCCGGGAGCCCGGGCAATGAGCAGTTCTTC.

The chain combines TRBV24-1 with TRBJ2-3; 7 bases are a match to TRBD1. The V segment lost 3 bases and the J segment 6 bases; nucleotides outside the gene matches: 8. The CDR3 runs to 15 residues. The germline gives CDR1 KGHDR, CDR2 SFDVKD. Written as DNA, the CDR3 is TGTGCCACCAGTGATAACCCTGACAGGGCGGATACGCAGTATTTT. Translating it yields CATSDNPDRADTQYF.

This chain connects TRBV29-1 to TRBJ1-1; possibly TRBD1 for D (5 bases). V was trimmed by 5 bases and J by 4 bases, leaving 8 bases between them. The germline CDR1 and CDR2 sequences are SQVTM and ANQGSEA. The CDR3 runs 11 residues. As DNA, the CDR3 is TGCAGCGTTCAGGGTGGCACTGAAGCTTTCTTT. This sequence encodes CSVQGGTEAFF.

The rearrangement links TRBV10-3 to TRBJ1-5; unclear D gene. V lost 0 bases and J lost 4, with 10 bases in between. Germline V lookup: CDR1 ENHRY, CDR2 SYGVKD. The CDR3 covers 15 residues. The CDR3 spells CAISESSGSNQPQHF. CDR3 in DNA: TGTGCCATCAGTGAGTCATCCGGGAGTAATCAGCCCCAGCATTTT.

This chain uses TRBV6-5 with TRBJ2-7, with 9 bases identical to TRBD1. The CDR3 runs 13 residues. Losses at the gene ends were 4 bases for V and 9 bases for J; bases not matched to a gene: 7. Per germline, CDR1 MNHEY and CDR2 SVGAGI. CDR3 region: CASSWDRESVQYF. The CDR3 coding sequence is TGTGCCAGCAGTTGGGACAGGGAGTCAGTGCAGTACTTC.